This TCR beta chain was profiled in a study of blood T cell repertoires in COVID-19. The assay was immunoSEQ multiplex PCR, and TCRdb's table has in-frame clones only and misses some. In the table there are around 68,000 clones, roughly 92% of which are singletons. The sequence was obtained from a man aged 70 or older with active COVID-19. Sequenced input: peripheral blood.

The CDR3 coding sequence is TGTGCCAGCAGTTTACAGGGCAGCTATGGCTACACCTTC. This gives the protein CASSLQGSYGYTF. The chain has TRBV6-5 and TRBJ1-2; a possible D gene is TRBD1 (6 bases). Germline V CDR1 and CDR2: MNHEY, SVGAGI. CDR3 size: 13 residues. Trimming took off 4 bases at V and 4 bases at J, with 10 bases between the two ends.